This TCR beta chain was found in a study of blood T cell repertoires in COVID-19. Across the whole study: Italy, Spain and the United States were the sources of the convalescent and acute COVID-19 samples. PBMCs, B-cell-depleted T cells, or T cells were the source of the cDNA or gDNA that made up the material.

This clone was picked up a small number of times. The CDR3 extends over 14 amino acids. In germline, CDR1 is SEHNR, CDR2 FQNEAQ (reference sequence). V was cut by 3 bases and J by 9 bases, with 12 bases left in between. Original handling: Amplification of reference gene primers was used by the study to estimate nucleated cell counts. Assay: immunoSEQ multiplex PCR; the TCRdb copy retains only in-frame clones and omits some. D and trimming were read from the DNA, whereas the V and J calls and clone size are those reported in that table. This table has fewer than 200,000 clones, 84% appearing once. Material for sequencing was peripheral blood. The TCR sequence derives from a man between 40 and 49 years old who had recovered from COVID-19. The chain carries TRBV7-9 and TRBJ1-6; D not certain. The CDR3 loop reads CASSFIFGGSPLHF. The CDR3 DNA reads TGTGCCAGCAGCTTTATATTCGGCGGTTCACCCCTCCACTTT. Looking up the rest from reference TRBV7-9 and TRBJ1-6 gives the full variable domain: DTGVSQNPRHKITKRGQNVTFRCDPISEHNRLYWYRQTLGQGPEFLTYFQNEAQLEKSRLLSDRFSAERPKGSFSTLEIQRTEQGDSAMYLCASSFIFGGSPLHFGNGTRLTVT.